One and the same sample provided the 27 T cell receptor beta chains below, sequenced in a study of post-analysis software for immune sequencing data. Study results and limitations: TRBV5-6, TRBV5-1 and TRBV20-1 belonged to a set of about five TRBV segments that were more frequent in patients than controls.

For these receptors, no antigen is known. The TCR beta cDNA libraries contained unique molecular identifiers. MiXCR was run by TCRdb on the PCR reads, yielding one entry per CDR3 protein. The table records about 460,000 distinct CDR3 sequences, 45% of them present only once. Sequencing used blood. These receptors were taken from a girl between 5 and 17 years old with multiple sclerosis.

This chain connects TRBV20-1 to TRBJ1-4; weak D call: TRBD1 (5 bases). Trimming shortened V by 5 bases and J by 5 bases, and 12 bases separated the two germline ends. The germline V gene encodes CDR1 DFQATT and CDR2 SNEGSKA (reference sequence). The CDR3 runs 13 residues. The CDR3 spells CSAPKGMNEKLFF. CDR3 sequence (DNA): TGCAGTGCTCCCAAGGGGATGAATGAAAAACTGTTTTTT.

V usage is TRBV29-1 and J usage is TRBJ1-1; the D is unclear. The germline V gene encodes CDR1 SQVTM and CDR2 ANQGSEA. The V and J ends lost 3 bases and 7 bases respectively, with 12 bases between them. The CDR3 is 12 residues long. The CDR3 coding sequence is TGCAGCGTTGAGGGTGGCAGTCATGAAGCTTTCTTT. This sequence encodes CSVEGGSHEAFF. Full variable domain (rest looked up from reference TRBV29-1 and TRBJ1-1): SAVISQKPSRDICQRGTSLTIQCQVDSQVTMMFWYRQQPGQSLTLIATANQGSEATYESGFVIDKFPISRPNLTFSTLTVSNMSPEDSSIYLCSVEGGSHEAFFGQGTRLTVV.

This clonotype has only a few counts. At one boundary the junction diverges from the germline segment, which might be a read error. The CDR3 spells CSVNTGSLNYGYTF. The CDR3 coding sequence is TGCAGCGTTAATACAGGGAGCCTTAACTACGGCTACACCTTC. The rearrangement links TRBV29-1 to TRBJ1-2, with D perhaps TRBD1 (6 bases). This CDR3 spans 14 amino acids. Germline V CDR1 and CDR2: SQVTM, ANQGSEA.

The chain has TRBV12-3 or TRBV12-4 and TRBJ2-5; possibly TRBD2 for D (5 bases). This CDR3 has 16 residues. V lost 3 bases and J 4 bases, leaving 18 bases between the germline ends. For the CDR3, the DNA is TGTGCCAGCAGTTTGAAGACTACCCACTTCGGAGAGACCCAGTACTTC. It codes for CASSLKTTHFGETQYF.

The V and J genes are TRBV27 and TRBJ1-2; D not resolved. This CDR3 has 13 amino acids. With 5 bases removed from V and 1 base from J, the gap between germline ends came to 8 bases. The germline V gene encodes CDR1 MNHEY and CDR2 SMNVEV (reference sequence). The CDR3 nucleotides read TGTGCCAGCAGTGGCGTTTTTAACTATGGCTACACCTTC. Amino acids: CASSGVFNYGYTF.

The gene calls are TRBV7-9 and TRBJ2-3, with TRBD2 matching over 7 bases. V lost 7 bases, J lost 8 bases, and 12 bases stayed unmatched. Germline CDR1 SEHNR, CDR2 FQNEAQ (reference sequence). CDR3 size: 14 residues. CDR3 DNA sequence: TGTGCCAGCACCCAGGGAGGGAGTGATGGTACGCAGTATTTT. Protein product: CASTQGGSDGTQYF. The variable domain in full, with the rest retrieved from reference TRBV7-9 and TRBJ2-3, is DTGVSQNPRHKITKRGQNVTFRCDPISEHNRLYWYRQTLGQGPEFLTYFQNEAQLEKSRLLSDRFSAERPKGSFSTLEIQRTEQGDSAMYLCASTQGGSDGTQYFGPGTRLTVL.

The V gene is TRBV29-1, the J gene TRBJ2-1; the match to TRBD2 covers 9 bases. There are 15 residues in the CDR3. The trim removed 1 base at V and 6 bases at J, leaving 7 bases unmatched. The germline gives CDR1 SQVTM, CDR2 ANQGSEA. DNA for the CDR3: TGCAGCGTTGAAGGGTCCAGGACTAGCGTCAATGAGCAGTTCTTC. It codes for CSVEGSRTSVNEQFF.

CDR3 sequence (DNA): TGCGCCAGCAGCCAAGAGGGAGAGGGGGCTTACGAGCAGTACTTC. This encodes CASSQEGEGAYEQYF. The chain joins TRBV4-3 to TRBJ2-7; 7 bases match TRBD1. Per germline, CDR1 LGHNA and CDR2 YSLEER. The V and J ends lost 0 bases and 4 bases, in that order; junction bases with no gene match: 6. The length of the CDR3 is 15 residues.

This clonotype was detected many times. The genes are TRBV9 and TRBJ1-2; 11 bases are a match to TRBD1. This CDR3 is 14 amino acids long. V was pared by 3 bases and J by 8 bases, with 6 bases of the junction left unmatched. The germline V gene has CDR1 SGDLS and CDR2 YYNGEE. The CDR3 loop reads CASSGTGGAGGYTF. CDR3 in DNA: TGTGCCAGCAGCGGGACAGGGGGCGCAGGGGGCTACACCTTC.

This sequence joins TRBV7-2 and TRBJ1-6; D is undetermined. V lost 2 bases and J 13 bases, leaving 9 bases between the germline ends. Germline CDR1 and CDR2: SGHTA and FQGNSA. This CDR3 is 12 amino acids long. This chain's CDR3 is CASSLMFGPLHF. Written as DNA, the CDR3 is TGTGCCAGCAGCTTAATGTTTGGCCCCCTCCACTTT.

This clonotype was seen a handful of times. The J gene is TRBJ2-7, the V gene TRBV12-3 or TRBV12-4; 9 bases agree with TRBD2. The V segment lost 3 bases and the J segment 0 bases; nucleotides outside the gene matches: 6. This CDR3 has 16 amino acids. CDR3 nucleotide sequence: TGTGCCAGCAGTTTGCGGGCTAGCGGGGACTCCTACGAGCAGTACTTC. It encodes CASSLRASGDSYEQYF.

This chain links TRBV19 with TRBJ2-6; D is undetermined. Trimming removed 0 bases from V and 0 bases from J, with 3 bases in between. The CDR3 length is 15 residues. From germline, CDR1 is LNHDA and CDR2 SQIVND (reference sequence). Written as DNA, the CDR3 is TGTGCCAGTAGTATAGATAGCTCTGGGGCCAACGTCCTGACTTTC. Protein product: CASSIDSSGANVLTF.

The table lists this clonotype with a count of one. This sequence joins TRBV7-2 and TRBJ2-1, with a tentative D call TRBD1 (6 bases). This CDR3 comprises 15 residues. Trimming shortened V by 7 bases and J by 8 bases, and 21 bases separated the two germline ends. CDR1 is SGHTA, CDR2 FQGNSA, per germline. CDR3 region: CASTSPLQGWDEQFF. For the CDR3, the DNA is TGTGCCAGCACCTCGCCCCTACAGGGCTGGGATGAGCAGTTCTTC.

The genes are TRBV7-3 and TRBJ2-5; TRBD2 aligns across 12 bases. With the DNA end fitting TRBJ2-7 better, the J assignment may be wrong. This CDR3 contains 14 residues. From germline, CDR1 is SGHTA and CDR2 FQGTGA. The CDR3 loop reads CASSSGLAGHEQYF. CDR3 nucleotides: TGTGCCAGCAGCTCCGGACTAGCGGGACACGAGCAGTACTTC.

This sequence joins TRBV4-1 and TRBJ1-6, with D unresolved. Germline-derived CDR1 and CDR2 are MGHRA and YSYEKL. The CDR3 is 18 amino acids. The V gene lost 3 bases and the J gene lost 0 bases, with 15 bases spanning the gap. The CDR3 sequence: CASSHIREGSSYNSPLHF. The CDR3 DNA sequence: TGCGCCAGCAGCCACATAAGGGAGGGAAGCTCCTATAATTCACCCCTCCACTTT.

The chain combines TRBV29-1 with TRBJ2-5, with 11 bases matching TRBD2. V trimming: 3 bases; J trimming: 5 bases; junction bases outside the gene matches: 5. The germline CDR1 and CDR2 sequences are SQVTM and ANQGSEA. This CDR3 region has 14 residues. In DNA form, the CDR3 reads TGCAGCGTTGACAGACTAGCGGGAAGGGAGACCCAGTACTTC. It yields the protein CSVDRLAGRETQYF.

About this clonotype: Germline and junction disagree at one end, which may indicate a read error. The chain joins TRBV5-1 to TRBJ2-5, with D possibly TRBD1 on 6 matching bases. The length of the CDR3 is 13 residues. Germline loops: CDR1 SGHRS, CDR2 YFSETQ. CDR3 DNA sequence: TGCACCAGCAGCTTGGGGGCGAGGGAGACCCAGTACTTC. Residues: CTSSLGARETQYF. The full variable domain, with the rest looked up from reference TRBV5-1 and TRBJ2-5, is KAGVTQTPRYLIKTRGQQVTLSCSPISGHRSVSWYQQTPGQGLQFLFEYFSETQRNKGNFPGRFSGRQFSNSRSEMNVSTLELGDSALYLCTSSLGARETQYFGPGTRLLVL.

The genes are TRBV20-1 and TRBJ2-1; 13 bases align to TRBD2. The CDR3 is made up of 15 amino acids. Losses at the gene ends were 5 bases for V and 4 bases for J; bases not matched to a gene: 5. CDR1 DFQATT and CDR2 SNEGSKA come from the germline V gene (reference sequence). The CDR3: CSAPLLAGGYNEQFF. The CDR3 DNA reads as TGCAGTGCTCCTCTACTAGCGGGAGGGTACAATGAGCAGTTCTTC.

The gene calls are TRBV11-2 and TRBJ1-2, with 7 bases that match TRBD1. The V and J ends lost 5 bases and 8 bases, in that order; junction bases with no gene match: 8. Germline lookup yields CDR1 SGHAT and CDR2 FQNNGV. The CDR3 has 13 amino acids. CDR3 sequence (DNA): TGTGCCAGCAGCCCCGGGACAGTGGGAGGCTACACCTTC. As protein: CASSPGTVGGYTF.

The chain couples TRBV29-1 to TRBJ2-5; no firm D call. Trimming shortened V by 2 bases and J by 2 bases, and 6 bases separated the two germline ends. CDR3 length: 12 amino acids. In germline, CDR1 is SQVTM, CDR2 ANQGSEA. The CDR3 bases are TGCAGCGTTGAAATGGGGCAAGAGACCCAGTACTTC. It codes for CSVEMGQETQYF.

This chain connects TRBV11-2 to TRBJ1-2, with TRBD1 matching 9 bases. The germline gives CDR1 SGHAT, CDR2 FQNNGV. V lost 9 bases, J lost 6 bases, and 8 bases stayed unmatched. CDR3 size: 13 residues. The CDR3 reads CASGQGSLDGYTF. CDR3 nucleotides: TGTGCCAGTGGACAGGGGAGTTTAGATGGCTACACCTTC.

This clonotype was detected a few times. The genes are TRBV27 and TRBJ2-1, with 11 positions matching TRBD2. The germline V gene encodes CDR1 MNHEY and CDR2 SMNVEV (reference sequence). Trimming took 5 bases from V and 8 from J; bases not matched to a gene: 11. The CDR3 consists of 16 residues. DNA of the CDR3: TGTGCCAGCAGTCCCCGACTAGCGGGATACGTCGATGAGCAGTTCTTC. Translated, it gives CASSPRLAGYVDEQFF.

This rearrangement joins TRBV11-2 to TRBJ2-4, with D perhaps TRBD2 (5 bases). The ends were cut back, 1 base at V and 8 bases at J, with 12 bases in the middle. Germline V gives CDR1 SGHAT, CDR2 FQNNGV. The CDR3 is 14 residues long. The CDR3 loop is CASSLVSDGDIQYF. The CDR3 bases are TGTGCCAGCAGCTTAGTCTCGGACGGGGACATTCAGTACTTC.

This rearrangement joins TRBV27 to TRBJ2-7; 7 bases match TRBD2. J gave up 4 bases and V 5 bases, and 17 bases lay outside the gene matches. CDR3 length: 17 amino acids. CDR1 MNHEY and CDR2 SMNVEV come from the germline V gene (reference sequence). The CDR3, as DNA: TGTGCCAGCAGTCCCATGGGGGGGGACCTCCGGAGGTACGAGCAGTACTTC. Translating it yields CASSPMGGDLRRYEQYF.

This chain connects TRBV7-9 to TRBJ2-4; the match to TRBD2 covers 13 bases. The assigned J gene may be wrong: the sequence end matches TRBJ2-7 better. Germline V lookup: CDR1 SEHNR, CDR2 FQNEAQ (reference sequence). The CDR3 sequence is 15 residues long. Here the CDR3 DNA reads TGTGCCAGCAGCTCATCGACTAGCGGGAGGAACGAGCAGTACTTC. Translating it yields CASSSSTSGRNEQYF.

This clonotype was counted only a few times. The rearrangement joins TRBV20-1 to TRBJ1-2; possible D gene TRBD1, 6 bases. CDR1 and CDR2 from the germline V gene are DFQATT and SNEGSKA (reference sequence). Deletions cut 6 bases from V and 0 bases from J, with 23 bases between. The CDR3 totals 17 residues. The chain's CDR3 is CSARPLGTSRSNYGYTF. The CDR3 DNA is TGCAGTGCGAGGCCCCTCGGGACATCGCGTTCTAACTATGGCTACACCTTC.

This clonotype was observed a few times. The J gene is TRBJ2-1, the V gene TRBV28; maybe TRBD1 (7 bases). The CDR3 has 16 residues. The germline V gene has CDR1 MDHEN and CDR2 SYDVKM. The V and J ends lost 5 bases and 4 bases respectively, with 18 bases between them. CDR3 nucleotide sequence: TGTGCCAGCAGTCCCCCCGACAGGGAGGCGTACAATGAGCAGTTCTTC. Amino acid sequence: CASSPPDREAYNEQFF. The full variable domain, completed using reference TRBV28 and TRBJ2-1, is DVKVTQSSRYLVKRTGEKVFLECVQDMDHENMFWYRQDPGLGLRLIYFSYDVKMKEKGDIPEGYSVSREKKERFSLILESASTNQTSMYLCASSPPDREAYNEQFFGPGTRLTVL.